This entry is about one T cell receptor beta chain. Its antigen has not been determined. Base quality data are lacking; no much larger clone is found one base away. Deletion took 5 bases off V and 4 bases off J, with a span of 10 bases between the germline ends. Counted from cysteine to phenylalanine, this CDR3 has 13 amino acids. CDR3 DNA only is kept here, 39 bases in frame from base 1. This sample was taken from a study of T cells in Graves' hyperthyroidism and ophthalmopathy (dated by TCRdb to between 2017 and 2020). As for the study more broadly: Peripheral blood samples were taken at the time of initial diagnosis, prior to any treatment. To identify TCR V-J signatures that set the groups apart, the researchers used a discovery cohort of 90 to 100 patients, made up of 40 to 45 with Graves' ophthalmopathy and some 60 with stable Graves' hyperthyroidism. Whether ophthalmopathy could be predicted prospectively was tested in an independent validation cohort made up of 18 to 20 hyperthyroidism patients plus 17 patients who later progressed to ophthalmopathy. For training and testing, the 100 or so patients in the discovery cohort were randomly divided in a 7:3 ratio. In roughly six Graves' hyperthyroidism patients, the study also compared T-cell repertoires from thyroid tissue with T-cell repertoires from blood. Following sampling, methimazole starting at 30 mg daily was given to hyperthyroidism patients, and high-dose intravenous methylprednisolone was given to ophthalmopathy patients. According to the paper, TCR Vbeta CDR3 sequencing was carried out on 120 to 150 peripheral blood samples, which came from fewer than 50 ophthalmopathy, under 80 hyperthyroidism and approximately 17 progressor patients.

Study-wide conclusions, independent of this receptor: No statistical method was used to fix the sample size in advance, and group allocation was not hidden from the investigators. In validation, progression to ophthalmopathy was predicted by the model with approximately 67% sensitivity and 72.22% specificity, a median of approximately 6.5 months before onset. Most expanded thyroid clonotypes (frequency above 0.001) were also detected in blood, suggesting blood repertoires may reflect thyroid immune responses. In cross-validation, a model built on a 13 V-J signature told ophthalmopathy apart from stable hyperthyroidism with over 85% sensitivity and roughly 83% specificity, and in testing the same model reached 80%/75%.

Amplification of TCR beta CDR3 regions was carried out from RNA transcripts. The TCR CDR3 was subjected to a first round of RT-PCR using the HTBI primer set and the Qiagen OneStep RT-PCR kit. Libraries were constructed in a second round of multiplex PCR, after which size selection and purification were carried out. The libraries were sequenced on an Illumina HiSeq2000 using paired-end 100 bp reads. For the original study's pipeline: SOAPnuke was used to process the raw data, with reads discarded if the reads contained adapters or uncalled bases, had a mean Phred below 15, or lacked an exact constant-primer or identifier match. High-quality paired reads were merged using COPE v1.2.5, and each unique nucleotide sequence was defined as a clonotype. MiTCR v1.1 was used to align the clonotypes against IMGT TRBV, TRBD and TRBJ reference segments. The analysis included only V-J combinations with a frequency above 0.0001, which together covered around 99% of the repertoires. A TCS score was defined as the ratio between F50 (clonal expansion) and ExV (chaos), using BLOSUM62-based TCRdist between CDR3 peptides within each V-J. Welch's t-statistics and random forest reduced some 510 V-J features to around 14, which were used in a naive Bayes classifier (R e1071). TCRdb handled the public reads itself, with Q25 trimming in fastp and clone calling in MiXCR, and kept productive beta chains. Entries are consolidated by CDR3 protein sequence, retaining the most common genes and DNA. The V and J calls were determined by TCRdb, not by the authors. Here the sample has about 640,000 distinct CDR3 sequences; less than 25% occur a single time. 34% of the sample is taken by the ten largest.

Ophthalmopathy patients had moderately to severely active disease, with a Clinical Activity Score of 3 or more, a NOSPECS grade of 4 or more, and a disease duration of less than 3 months. The study excluded patients with uncontrolled infections, other autoimmune diseases, pregnancy or lactation. Diagnoses were based on clinical symptoms, serum thyroxine and TRAb, thyroid ultrasound and orbital computed tomography. PBMCs were separated from roughly 10 ml of fresh peripheral blood using Ficoll-Paque density gradient centrifugation. Trizol reagent was used to extract total RNA, and RNA quality was then checked on an Agilent 2100 Bioanalyzer.

The rearranged segments are TRBV12-3 or TRBV12-4 and TRBJ2-3, with the D gene uncertain. Sample: blood. This sequence originates from a man in his thirties or forties with Graves' ophthalmopathy. The CDR3 here reads CASSDLGSDTQYF. The DNA reads as follows: TGTGCCAGCAGTGATCTTGGCTCAGATACGCAGTATTTT.